The rows below give T cell receptor beta chains drawn from one sample of a study of T cell responses to AZD1222 COVID-19 vaccine. The method was immunoSEQ multiplex PCR; TCRdb's version includes in-frame clones alone and lacks a portion of them. This sample yields around 150,000 clones, of which roughly 90% are seen a single time; about 3.3% belongs to the top ten. Sequencing used peripheral blood, obtained 28 days after the second AZD1222 dose. Receptors originate from an adult who received the AZD1222 COVID-19 vaccine. The CDR3 runs from the conserved cysteine through the conserved F or W. D genes are given only for firm matches. Not every row has a clone size; where given, it reads once, few, many or a size class.

clone size,J gene,D gene,V gene,CDR3 DNA,CDR3 protein
.,TRBJ2-2,TRBD2,TRBV30,TGTGCCTGGAGTGTACTAGCGGGAGGAGGCGGGGAGCTGTTTTTT,CAWSVLAGGGGELFF
.,TRBJ1-1,.,TRBV21-1,TGTGCCAGCAGCTCCTCACAGGGGTCCAGCTACACTGAAGCTTTCTTT,CASSSSQGSSYTEAFF
.,TRBJ1-1,.,TRBV30,TGTGCCTGGAGTGGGCAGGGGACAACTGAAGCTTTCTTT,CAWSGQGTTEAFF
.,TRBJ2-1,.,TRBV2,TGTGCCAGCAGCCGGACATTCTCTTCGAATGAGCAGTTCTTC,CASSRTFSSNEQFF
.,TRBJ1-6,.,TRBV6-2/TRBV6-3,TGTGCCAGCAGTCTTTTAACAGGGACTAATTCACCCCTCCACTTT,CASSLLTGTNSPLHF
.,TRBJ1-1,.,TRBV29-1,TGCAGCGTTGTACTCGGTCTGGAGACTGAAGCTTTCTTT,CSVVLGLETEAFF
.,TRBJ2-3,TRBD1,TRBV5-1,TGCGCCAGCAGCGTGGGACAGGTCGGCACAGATACGCAGTATTTT,CASSVGQVGTDTQYF
.,TRBJ1-5,.,TRBV2,TGTGCCAGCAGGGAAGGGGGTTATAGCAATCAGCCCCAGCATTTT,CASREGGYSNQPQHF
once,TRBJ1-2,.,TRBV12-5,TGTGCTAGTGGCTCTGCAGGGGAGGGCGGCTACACCTTC,CASGSAGEGGYTF
.,TRBJ1-6,.,TRBV5-1,TGCGCCAGCAGCTTGTACACTCTGAGCTCCTATAATTCACCCCTCCACTTT,CASSLYTLSSYNSPLHF